The 29 T cell receptor beta chains below come from one sample, sequenced in a study of shared clonotypes between healthy human individuals. The repertoire was sequenced with immunoSEQ multiplex PCR; TCRdb's copy has only in-frame clones and lacks some. The repertoire includes roughly 2.5 million clones, more than 90% of them detected once, and around 0.14% sits in the top ten. Sequenced material: naive CD4+ T cells sorted from blood. Stated subset: CD45RA+ positively selected. The receptors come from a man between 18 and 35 years old in good health.

Comments on this clone: The same CDR3 also results from other DNA sequences found in this sample. This chain uses TRBV7-2 with TRBJ1-2; no reliable D call. The CDR3 loop spans 15 amino acids. Germline V lookup: CDR1 SGHTA, CDR2 FQGNSA. V lost 1 base to trimming and J lost 0 bases, with 9 bases between them. The CDR3 nucleotides are TGTGCCAGCAGCTTAGGAACGGGAGCTAACTATGGCTACACCTTC. As protein: CASSLGTGANYGYTF.

This clone was seen only a few times. The chain uses TRBV28 and TRBJ1-1, with 8 bases fitting TRBD1. The CDR3 length is 16 residues. Germline V gene lookup returns CDR1 MDHEN and CDR2 SYDVKM. Trimming at V came to 4 bases and at J to 5 bases, leaving 12 bases not matched to a gene. As DNA, the CDR3 is TGTGCCAGCAGTTCCTCCCCAGGGGGCGCGGGAACTGAAGCTTTCTTT. It is translated as CASSSSPGGAGTEAFF.

The gene calls are TRBV4-1 and TRBJ2-7, with D possibly TRBD1 on 6 matching bases. Germline V gene data show CDR1 as MGHRA and CDR2 as YSYEKL. This CDR3 has 15 residues. Trimming took off 4 bases at V and 1 base at J, with 14 bases between the two ends. The CDR3 nucleotides are TGCGCCAGCAGCCCTGGCGACAGGCCTTCCTACGAGCAGTACTTC. Translating it yields CASSPGDRPSYEQYF.

In the case of this clone: The sample has other DNA sequences that encode this CDR3 too. The chain employs TRBV5-4 and TRBJ1-2, with D maybe TRBD1 (5 bases). This CDR3 comprises 13 residues. CDR1 and CDR2 (germline): SGHNT, YYREEE (reference sequence). The germline V and J ends were trimmed by 4 bases and 2 bases, with 9 bases remaining between them. The DNA of the CDR3 is TGTGCCAGCAGCCCCGACAGAAACTATGGCTACACCTTC. It translates to CASSPDRNYGYTF.

J is TRBJ2-7 and V is TRBV5-1; 7 bases line up with TRBD1. The ends lost 3 bases at V and 2 bases at J; junction bases unmatched: 11. There are 16 residues in the CDR3. Per the germline V gene, CDR1 is SGHRS and CDR2 is YFSETQ. CDR3 DNA sequence: TGCGCCAGCAGCTACCATGGACAGGCCAATCCCTACGAGCAGTACTTC. Translation gives CASSYHGQANPYEQYF.

The rearrangement joins TRBV10-3 to TRBJ1-1; D remains unclear. CDR3 length equals 14 residues. Germline V gives CDR1 ENHRY, CDR2 SYGVKD. Between the trimmed V and J ends, which lost 5 bases and 5 bases, there was a span of 15 bases. The CDR3 region has the DNA TGTGCCATCAGTTACGGACCATCCATAACTGAAGCTTTCTTT. Translating it yields CAISYGPSITEAFF.

This clone was seen only a few times. This chain connects TRBV7-9 to TRBJ1-1, with D possibly TRBD1 on 6 matching bases. V was trimmed by 5 bases and J by 8 bases, leaving 18 bases between them. The CDR3 runs 14 residues. Germline CDR1 is SEHNR and CDR2 is FQNEAQ (reference sequence). The CDR3 DNA follows: TGTGCCAGCAGCATTTTGTCGGGGGCGGCGGAAGCTTTCTTT. Translation gives CASSILSGAAEAFF.

The CDR3 sequence: CASGSVQGSFGEQYF. CDR3 coding DNA: TGTGCTAGTGGTTCAGTACAGGGATCTTTTGGAGAGCAGTACTTC. This chain uses TRBV12-5 with TRBJ2-7; tentative D call: TRBD1 (6 bases). The germline V and J ends were trimmed by 4 bases and 7 bases, with 20 bases remaining between them. This CDR3 is 15 amino acids long. Per germline, CDR1 LGHNT and CDR2 FRNRAP.

The V gene is TRBV28, the J gene TRBJ1-4, with D uncertain. The CDR3 has 15 residues. Germline lookup yields CDR1 MDHEN and CDR2 SYDVKM. Trimming shortened V by 3 bases and J by 0 bases, and 8 bases separated the two germline ends. CDR3 bases: TGTGCCAGCAGTTTTCTGCAGCCAACTAATGAAAAACTGTTTTTT. Amino acid sequence: CASSFLQPTNEKLFF. The full variable domain, completed using reference TRBV28 and TRBJ1-4, is DVKVTQSSRYLVKRTGEKVFLECVQDMDHENMFWYRQDPGLGLRLIYFSYDVKMKEKGDIPEGYSVSREKKERFSLILESASTNQTSMYLCASSFLQPTNEKLFFGSGTQLSVL.

The rearrangement uses TRBV5-4 and TRBJ2-7, with D perhaps given as TRBD1 or TRBD2 (5 bases each). Germline CDR1 is SGHNT and CDR2 is YYREEE (reference sequence). The V and J ends lost 2 bases and 6 bases respectively, with 21 bases between them. CDR3 length: 16 amino acids. The CDR3 sequence: CASSLPGNEGMGEQYF. The CDR3 nucleotides are TGTGCCAGCAGCTTACCGGGAAATGAGGGGATGGGCGAGCAGTACTTC.

The chain's CDR3 is CASSFGQDGSPLHF. In nucleotides, the CDR3 is TGCGCCAGCAGCTTTGGACAGGACGGTTCACCCCTCCACTTT. This sequence joins TRBV5-1 and TRBJ1-6; 7 bases match TRBD1. With 2 bases clipped from V and 9 bases from J, the junction kept 5 bases outside the gene matches. Looked up from germline, CDR1 is SGHRS and CDR2 is YFSETQ. The CDR3 length is 14 residues.

The V gene is TRBV19, the J gene TRBJ2-7, with TRBD1 as a possible D gene (6 bases). CDR3 length: 12 residues. Per the germline V gene, CDR1 is LNHDA and CDR2 is SQIVND (reference sequence). V was shortened by 5 bases and J by 6 bases, with 11 bases between the two germline ends. The chain's CDR3 is CASSLQGVEQYF. DNA for the CDR3: TGTGCCAGTAGTTTACAGGGCGTCGAGCAGTACTTC.

Notes on this clone: Other DNA sequences from this sample encode an identical CDR3 as well. The genes are TRBV6-5 and TRBJ2-7; weak D call: TRBD2 (5 bases). The CDR3 runs to 12 residues. Trimming left V 6 bases short and J 3 bases short, with 9 bases between. Germline V gives CDR1 MNHEY, CDR2 SVGAGI. CDR3 bases: TGTGCCAGCAGCAGGACTGGCTACGAGCAGTACTTC. Amino acids: CASSRTGYEQYF.

The J gene is TRBJ2-3, the V gene TRBV18; no firm D call. The CDR3 is 14 residues long. CDR1 KGHSH and CDR2 LQKENI come from the germline V gene. V was clipped by 0 bases and J by 7 bases, with 11 bases between them. In DNA, the CDR3 is TGTGCCAGCTCACCACCTCCAGCATCCCATACGCAGTATTTT. It encodes CASSPPPASHTQYF. Filled out from reference TRBV18 and TRBJ2-3, the complete variable domain reads NAGVMQNPRHLVRRRGQEARLRCSPMKGHSHVYWYRQLPEEGLKFMVYLQKENIIDESGMPKERFSAEFPKEGPSILRIQQVVRGDSAAYFCASSPPPASHTQYFGPGTRLTVL.

This clone showed up just once. The J gene is TRBJ2-7, the V gene TRBV5-6; 7 bases line up with TRBD1. The CDR3 runs to 16 residues. Germline-derived CDR1 and CDR2 are SGHDT and YYEEEE. Trimming at V came to 1 base and at J to 4 bases, leaving 11 bases not matched to a gene. The DNA of the CDR3 is TGTGCCAGCAGCTTGCGTTGGGACAGTGGGGCGTACGAGCAGTACTTC. Its protein is CASSLRWDSGAYEQYF. Together with reference TRBV5-6 and TRBJ2-7, the CDR3 gives the full variable domain: DAGVTQSPTHLIKTRGQQVTLRCSPKSGHDTVSWYQQALGQGPQFIFQYYEEEERQRGNFPDRFSGHQFPNYSSELNVNALLLGDSALYLCASSLRWDSGAYEQYFGPGTRLTVT.

V and J are TRBV30 and TRBJ1-4; D unresolved. Germline V CDR1 and CDR2: GTSNPN, SVGIG (reference sequence). The CDR3 totals 13 residues. V shed 2 bases and J shed 4 bases, with 8 bases lying between them. DNA for the CDR3: TGTGCCTGGAGTAGGAGGGTTAATGAAAAACTGTTTTTT. It codes for CAWSRRVNEKLFF.

This chain uses TRBV2 with TRBJ2-2; D is perhaps TRBD1 (5 bases). The CDR3 length is 10 residues. Trimming took off 6 bases at V and 14 bases at J, with 10 bases between the two ends. Germline assignment: CDR1 SNHLY and CDR2 FYNNEI. CDR3 loop: CASSLGVLFF. The CDR3, as DNA: TGTGCCAGCAGCCTAGGGGTCCTGTTTTTT.

The V gene is TRBV6-5, the J gene TRBJ1-4, with D perhaps TRBD1 (5 bases). Per germline, CDR1 MNHEY and CDR2 SVGAGI. Trimming shortened V by 0 bases and J by 7 bases, and 12 bases separated the two germline ends. This CDR3 contains 15 residues. In nucleotides, the CDR3 is TGTGCCAGCAGTTACTCGATAGGGGTGGGTGAAAAACTGTTTTTT. Translating it yields CASSYSIGVGEKLFF.

This clone was detected only a few times. This chain uses TRBV25-1 with TRBJ1-1, with D unresolved. The V and J ends lost 4 bases and 6 bases respectively, with 12 bases between them. Germline CDR1 MGHDK, CDR2 SYGVNS. CDR3 length equals 13 residues. CDR3 nucleotide sequence: TGTGCCAGCAGTGCTCCCCCGAGAGCTGAAGCTTTCTTT. Translation: CASSAPPRAEAFF.

The gene calls are TRBV27 and TRBJ1-2; D not certain. Trimming removed 5 bases at V and 0 bases at J, with 7 bases between. Germline assignment: CDR1 MNHEY and CDR2 SMNVEV (reference sequence). The length of the CDR3 is 13 residues. The CDR3 region is CASSPRTNYGYTF. The CDR3 nucleotides read TGTGCCAGCAGTCCCCGCACTAACTATGGCTACACCTTC.

This chain uses TRBV9 with TRBJ2-7, with TRBD2 identical over 11 bases. CDR1 is SGDLS, CDR2 YYNGEE, per germline. The CDR3 sequence is 15 residues long. Trimming took 3 bases from V and 5 from J; bases not matched to a gene: 7. CDR3: CASSAGGTSGNEQYF. The CDR3 DNA follows: TGTGCCAGCAGCGCGGGGGGGACTAGCGGTAACGAGCAGTACTTC. The full variable domain, its missing parts supplied by reference TRBV9 and TRBJ2-7, is DSGVTQTPKHLITATGQRVTLRCSPRSGDLSVYWYQQSLDQGLQFLIQYYNGEERAKGNILERFSAQQFPDLHSELNLSSLELGDSALYFCASSAGGTSGNEQYFGPGTRLTVT.

This chain links TRBV6-5 with TRBJ1-6; D gene uncertain. Trimming stripped 9 bases from V and 7 bases from J, with 13 bases between. CDR3 length: 13 residues. Per germline, CDR1 MNHEY and CDR2 SVGAGI. CDR3 residues: CASSEALNSPLHF. The CDR3 DNA is TGTGCCAGTTCTGAGGCGTTAAATTCACCCCTCCACTTT.

The chain carries TRBV2 and TRBJ2-7; D is possibly TRBD2 (6 bases). Per the germline V gene, CDR1 is SNHLY and CDR2 is FYNNEI. Between the trimmed V and J ends, which lost 11 bases and 5 bases, there was a span of 16 bases. The CDR3 covers 12 residues. Here the CDR3 DNA reads TGTGCCTCACAAGGGGAGGCAGACGAGCAGTACTTC. As protein: CASQGEADEQYF.

The gene calls are TRBV19 and TRBJ2-7, with 9 bases that match TRBD1. The V segment lost 6 bases and the J segment 5 bases; nucleotides outside the gene matches: 8. Germline CDR1 and CDR2: LNHDA and SQIVND (reference sequence). The CDR3 contains 14 residues. The CDR3 loop reads CASSPDRGEHEQYF. The DNA for the CDR3 is TGTGCCAGTAGCCCGGACAGGGGTGAACACGAGCAGTACTTC. Based on the CDR3 plus reference TRBV19 and TRBJ2-7, the full variable domain is DGGITQSPKYLFRKEGQNVTLSCEQNLNHDAMYWYRQDPGQGLRLIYYSQIVNDFQKGDIAEGYSVSREKKESFPLTVTSAQKNPTAFYLCASSPDRGEHEQYFGPGTRLTVT.

V usage is TRBV5-4 and J usage is TRBJ2-5; 15 bases fit TRBD2. Germline CDR1 SGHNT, CDR2 YYREEE (reference sequence). CDR3 size: 18 residues. V lost 0 bases to trimming and J lost 5 bases; unmatched junction nucleotides: 8. The CDR3 DNA sequence: TGTGCCAGCAGCTTGGCCCTGGGACTAGCGGGAGGACCGGAGACCCAGTACTTC. It encodes CASSLALGLAGGPETQYF.

The chain joins TRBV7-9 to TRBJ1-4, with TRBD1 identical over 7 bases. The CDR3 contains 19 residues. Germline loops: CDR1 SEHNR, CDR2 FQNEAQ (reference sequence). V lost 5 bases to trimming and J lost 2 bases; unmatched junction nucleotides: 17. The DNA for the CDR3 is TGTGCCAGCAGCGCCCCGAGACAGGGCCTATTCGCGACTAATGAAAAACTGTTTTTT. Translated, it gives CASSAPRQGLFATNEKLFF. The full variable domain, rest sourced from reference TRBV7-9 and TRBJ1-4, is DTGVSQNPRHKITKRGQNVTFRCDPISEHNRLYWYRQTLGQGPEFLTYFQNEAQLEKSRLLSDRFSAERPKGSFSTLEIQRTEQGDSAMYLCASSAPRQGLFATNEKLFFGSGTQLSVL.

This clone was recorded only once. The chain joins TRBV19 to TRBJ2-7; 8 positions match TRBD2. V shed 7 bases and J 7 bases; nucleotides not matched to a gene: 18. The CDR3 has 16 amino acids. Per germline, CDR1 LNHDA and CDR2 SQIVND (reference sequence). The CDR3 DNA follows: TGTGCCAGTACCGCTACCGGGGGGGGCGTCCTACGAGAGCAGTACTTC. It translates to CASTATGGGVLREQYF.

The chain uses TRBV18 and TRBJ2-7; D gene unclear. Trimming stripped 3 bases from V and 2 bases from J, with 8 bases between. There are 13 residues in the CDR3. The V gene's germline CDR1 is KGHSH and CDR2 LQKENI. CDR3 DNA: TGTGCCAGCTCACCTTATACAGCCTACGAGCAGTACTTC. Translating it yields CASSPYTAYEQYF.

V gene TRBV6-5 combines with J gene TRBJ1-1; no clear D. The CDR3 length is 11 residues. Germline loops: CDR1 MNHEY, CDR2 SVGAGI. Trimming pared 2 bases from V and 5 bases from J, leaving 3 bases between. The CDR3 loop reads CASSYATEAFF. CDR3 sequence (DNA): TGTGCCAGCAGTTACGCAACTGAAGCTTTCTTT.